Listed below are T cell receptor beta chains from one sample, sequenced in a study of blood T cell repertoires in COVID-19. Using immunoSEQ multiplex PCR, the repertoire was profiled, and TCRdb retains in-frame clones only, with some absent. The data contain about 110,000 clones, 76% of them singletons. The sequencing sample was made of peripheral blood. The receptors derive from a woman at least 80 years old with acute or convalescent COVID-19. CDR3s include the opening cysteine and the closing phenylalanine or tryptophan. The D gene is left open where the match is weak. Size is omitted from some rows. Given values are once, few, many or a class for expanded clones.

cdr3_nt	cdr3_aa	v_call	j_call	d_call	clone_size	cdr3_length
TGTGCCAGCAGCCAGGGTCGCGGTGGCTACACCTTC	CASSQGRGGYTF	TRBV3-1/TRBV3-2	TRBJ1-2	NA	NA	12
TGTGCCAGCTTCCCGGGGGGGCGAAGGGAGACCCAGTACTTC	CASFPGGRRETQYF	TRBV2	TRBJ2-5	TRBD2	once	14
TGTGCCAGCAGTTACTCGCCGGGGGGGTTCCCCTACGAGCAGTACTTC	CASSYSPGGFPYEQYF	TRBV6-2/TRBV6-3	TRBJ2-7	TRBD2	few	16
TGCGCCAGCAGCCACGAACGGGGGGCGATGAACACTGAAGCTTTCTTT	CASSHERGAMNTEAFF	TRBV4-1	TRBJ1-1	NA	NA	16
TGTGCCAGCAGTTTAGGGGGGGTAGCACCCCTCCACTTT	CASSLGGVAPLHF	TRBV12-3/TRBV12-4	TRBJ1-6	NA	NA	13
TGTGCCAGTAGTATTGATCGGGAGACGCGGTGGCAGTTCTTC	CASSIDRETRWQFF	TRBV19	TRBJ2-1	NA	NA	14
TGTGCCAGCAGACCCGCGGGGGGTGGTGAGACCCAGTACTTC	CASRPAGGGETQYF	TRBV6-5	TRBJ2-5	TRBD2	NA	14
TGTGCCAGCAGCTTGCAGAAAGAGACCCAGTACTTC	CASSLQKETQYF	TRBV5-4	TRBJ2-5	NA	once	12
TGTGCCAGCGGTCCCCCCGGTTTGAACGAGCAGTACTTC	CASGPPGLNEQYF	TRBV7-9	TRBJ2-7	NA	NA	13
TGCGCCAGCAGCTTGGGCGGAGAACCTCAAGAGACCCAGTACTTC	CASSLGGEPQETQYF	TRBV5-1	TRBJ2-5	NA	once	15
TGTGCCAGTAACCCCGAAGGGGGCAGGGCCTATGGCTACACCTTC	CASNPEGGRAYGYTF	TRBV19	TRBJ1-2	TRBD1	NA	15
TGTGCCAGCAGCTTAGGGACAGGGGGCAATCAGCCCCAGCATTTT	CASSLGTGGNQPQHF	TRBV11-2	TRBJ1-5	TRBD1	NA	15
TGTGCCAGCAGCTTGGTTGGGGCAACCTACGAGCAGTACTTC	CASSLVGATYEQYF	TRBV5-6	TRBJ2-7	NA	few	14
TGTGCCAGCAGGCCTACAGGACAGGATGAGCAGTTCTTC	CASRPTGQDEQFF	TRBV12-3/TRBV12-4	TRBJ2-1	TRBD1	NA	13
TGTGCCAGCAGTTTACACCCATGGAGCGGGAGAGACTACGAGCAGTACTTC	CASSLHPWSGRDYEQYF	TRBV28	TRBJ2-7	TRBD2	NA	17
TGTGCCAGTAGTATTGGGTTCTGGGGCAACGAGAACACTGAAGCTTTCTTT	CASSIGFWGNENTEAFF	TRBV19	TRBJ1-1	NA	few	17
TGTGCCAGCAGCTTTGGACAGGGGAAGAACGAGCAGTACTTC	CASSFGQGKNEQYF	TRBV5-4	TRBJ2-7	TRBD1	NA	14
TGTGCCAGCTCACCTATGAGCACCGGGGAGCTGTTTTTT	CASSPMSTGELFF	TRBV18	TRBJ2-2	NA	few	13
TGTGCCAGCAGCAATAGCGGGAGTACTCAGTTCTTC	CASSNSGSTQFF	TRBV5-6	TRBJ2-1	TRBD2	NA	12